These 7 T cell receptor beta chains came from one sample sequenced in a study of early T cells in non-severe SARS-CoV-2 infection. TCRdb reprocessed the 5' RACE reads with MiXCR, giving one entry per CDR3 protein. The profile shows over 55,000 distinct CDR3 sequences, roughly an eighth of them singletons. Input material: whole blood. The receptors stem from an adult who was a healthcare worker with PCR-confirmed SARS-CoV-2 infection or an uninfected control (not recorded which).

CDR3 DNA sequence: TGTGCCAGCTCACCCCCGGGACTTTCCCTCAGTGAGCAGTTCTTC. This sequence encodes CASSPPGLSLSEQFF. This chain uses TRBV18 with TRBJ2-1; possible D gene TRBD2, 6 bases. The CDR3 covers 15 residues. CDR1 and CDR2 (germline): KGHSH, LQKENI. The germline V and J ends were trimmed by 3 bases and 9 bases, with 18 bases remaining between them. Full variable domain (remainder filled in from reference TRBV18 and TRBJ2-1): NAGVMQNPRHLVRRRGQEARLRCSPMKGHSHVYWYRQLPEEGLKFMVYLQKENIIDESGMPKERFSAEFPKEGPSILRIQQVVRGDSAAYFCASSPPGLSLSEQFFGPGTRLTVL.

This clonotype was seen at least ten times. The chain links TRBV4-1 to TRBJ2-1; 7 positions agree with TRBD2. With V trimmed by 0 bases and J by 8 bases, 7 bases remained unmatched. Germline CDR1 and CDR2: MGHRA and YSYEKL. This CDR3 has 15 amino acids. In DNA, the CDR3 is TGCGCCAGCAGCCAAGAGCGAGCGGGGCGGGATGAGCAGTTCTTC. The encoded protein is CASSQERAGRDEQFF.

This clonotype has a count of ten or more. The chain employs TRBV13 and TRBJ1-1, with D possibly matching TRBD1 (6 bases). The CDR3 is 14 residues long. Trimming took off 5 bases at V and 1 base at J, with 11 bases between the two ends. CDR1 is PRHDT, CDR2 FYEKMQ, per germline (reference sequence). CDR3 DNA sequence: TGTGCCAGCAGCGCGGACAGAAGGAACACTGAAGCTTTCTTT. This gives the protein CASSADRRNTEAFF.

This clonotype was detected only a few times. The rearrangement links TRBV5-1 to TRBJ2-1; D remains ambiguous. With 0 bases removed from V and 0 bases from J, the gap between germline ends came to 10 bases. The germline gives CDR1 SGHRS, CDR2 YFSETQ. The CDR3 spans 16 residues. This chain's CDR3 is CASSLAQIDSYNEQFF. In DNA form, the CDR3 reads TGCGCCAGCAGCTTGGCCCAGATAGACTCCTACAATGAGCAGTTCTTC.

The chain joins TRBV2 to TRBJ2-1, with unresolved D. The CDR3 totals 17 residues. The germline gives CDR1 SNHLY, CDR2 FYNNEI. Trimming removed 6 bases from V and 7 bases from J, with 25 bases in between. The chain's CDR3 is CASSLYLSGILGNEQFF. The CDR3 DNA sequence: TGTGCCAGCAGCCTCTATCTTAGTGGGATCTTGGGGAATGAGCAGTTCTTC.

This clonotype was seen repeatedly, ten times or more. The V gene is TRBV7-9, the J gene TRBJ2-3, with D possibly matching TRBD1 (6 bases). The CDR3 has 16 residues. From germline, CDR1 is SEHNR and CDR2 FQNEAQ (reference sequence). The V end was cut by 4 bases, the J end by 7 bases, with 21 bases between. Written as DNA, the CDR3 is TGTGCCAGCAGCTCAGACGTTACAGGGTCGCGAAATACGCAGTATTTT. Its translation: CASSSDVTGSRNTQYF.

The chain has TRBV28 and TRBJ2-1; 8 bases agree with TRBD2. This CDR3 has 15 residues. Germline V lookup: CDR1 MDHEN, CDR2 SYDVKM. J gave up 8 bases and V 7 bases, and 13 bases lay outside the gene matches. CDR3 sequence (DNA): TGTGCCAGCACTGCCTTCGCGGGGGGCCGCGATGAGCAGTTCTTC. Protein sequence: CASTAFAGGRDEQFF.